This TCR beta chain appears in the sequencing data of a study of cytomegalovirus exposure and HLA in healthy donors (dated by TCRdb to 2016 to 2017). For context, the study as a whole: A later analysis indicated that the 110 or so validation repertoires were generated on the platform also employed for the 700 or so repertoires of the first cohort. Besides the first cohort of roughly 660 subjects, a separate validation cohort made up of roughly 120 different subjects was used. The aim of the study was to test whether cataloging public T cell receptors could identify signatures of past pathogen exposure. The study combined high-throughput TCR immunosequencing, statistical association of individual TCRs with disease status, and machine learning to predict cytomegalovirus infection status.

The donors were included in the validation cohort of 120 subjects, a group kept apart from the roughly 690-subject first cohort. To prepare the library, the immunoSEQ multiplex PCR assay was applied. Under the source paper's analysis protocol: To diagnose cytomegalovirus status from the catalog of TCR beta chain sequences, a statistical classification framework was built. TCRdb mirrors the immuneACCESS table, restricted to in-frame sequences. Some clones are absent from its copies; in checked studies, under half trace to an unresolved V gene, and the reason for the others is unknown. Clone size and the V and J calls come from that table; the DNA yielded D and trimming. This sample is represented by roughly 140,000 clones; approximately 89% of them were singletons. Of the sample, about 0.65% is held by the ten largest clones. Paper-wide results and their limitations: All 120 or so repertoires were used to score co-occurrence in the validation cohort in a later analysis, because that analysis had no HLA typing for the cohort. The classifier was reported to diagnose cytomegalovirus status with high specificity and sensitivity in both the original cohort and the validation cohort. A few of the identified cytomegalovirus-associated TCR beta chains were confirmed in vitro to be specific for cytomegalovirus antigens. Of the cluster scores, 90% to 95% were above 0 in a later analysis, which found that TCRs clustered in the first cohort also tended to co-occur in the approximately 130 validation repertoires. The study listed 150 to 200 TCR beta chains as associated with cytomegalovirus. It was suggested by the authors that the approach could potentially be generalized to other disease states and immunological phenotypes. Across donors, most TCR sequences were observed very rarely, whereas some public TCRs were present in many individuals.

Details on this clone: No cognate antigen has been identified for it. No per-base quality is available; no much larger clone lies one base away.

The V end loses 4 bases and the J end loses 1 base, and a stretch of 11 bases separates them. CDR1 and CDR2 (SGHRS, YFSETQ) derive from the germline V gene. The CDR3 has 14 amino acids, counting the end cysteine and phenylalanine. Only the CDR3 DNA is retained, 42 bases long and in frame from the first base. The receptor chain draws on TRBV5-1 and TRBJ1-1, with TRBD1 perhaps the D gene, on 6 matching bases. This sequence was found in a man aged 18 to 29 in good health and CMV-seronegative. Sequenced input: PBMCs. CDR3 sequence: CASSPRTANTEAFF. The DNA sequence is given as TGCGCCAGCAGCCCGCGGACAGCGAACACTGAAGCTTTCTTT.